The 10 T cell receptor beta chains in this list originate from one sample, sequenced in a study of T cells after yellow fever vaccination. TCRdb re-called the 5' RACE reads with MiXCR, one entry per CDR3 protein. The sample lists fewer than 450,000 distinct CDR3 sequences; roughly 12% were seen once. The specimen comprised PBMCs, sampled on the day of the first yellow fever vaccination. These receptors came from a man between 18 and 29 years old who received the YFV17D yellow fever vaccine.

This clonotype was observed a handful of times. The rearrangement uses TRBV4-3 and TRBJ2-7; 11 nucleotides agree with TRBD1. Germline lookup yields CDR1 LGHNA and CDR2 YSLEER. The CDR3 is 17 amino acids. V shed 0 bases and J 1 base; nucleotides not matched to a gene: 5. CDR3 residues: CASSQDGGTGGSYEQYV. The CDR3 bases are TGCGCCAGCAGCCAAGATGGGGGGACAGGGGGTTCCTACGAGCAGTACGTC.

The V and J genes are TRBV4-3 and TRBJ2-2; D might be TRBD1 or TRBD2, each matching 5 bases. This CDR3 has 16 amino acids. CDR1 LGHNA and CDR2 YSLEER come from the germline V gene. Trimming left V 0 bases short and J 4 bases short, with 12 bases between. CDR3: CASSQDPGLGTGELFF. The CDR3 region has the DNA TGCGCCAGCAGCCAAGACCCGGGGCTTGGCACCGGGGAGCTGTTTTTT.

The CDR3 DNA reads TGCAGTGCCCAGAGGGGAGCTCAGCCCCAGCATTTT. Protein sequence: CSAQRGAQPQHF. V and J are TRBV20-1 and TRBJ1-5; TRBD1 might be the D (5 bases). Germline-derived CDR1 and CDR2 are DFQATT and SNEGSKA (reference sequence). V was clipped by 6 bases and J by 6 bases, with 12 bases between them. The CDR3 runs 12 residues.

This clonotype was recorded many times. The chain combines TRBV5-1 with TRBJ2-7; 10 bases agree with TRBD1. In germline, CDR1 is SGHRS, CDR2 YFSETQ. The V and J ends lost 0 bases and 1 base, in that order; junction bases with no gene match: 1. The CDR3 contains 15 residues. In DNA, the CDR3 is TGCGCCAGCAGCTTGGGGGACAGGGGATCCTACGAGCAGTACGTC. The encoded protein is CASSLGDRGSYEQYV.

This clonotype was counted a few times. This chain links TRBV7-2 with TRBJ2-5, with 7 bases aligning to TRBD1. With 5 bases clipped from V and 5 bases from J, the junction kept 8 bases outside the gene matches. Germline V CDR1 and CDR2: SGHTA, FQGNSA. The CDR3 is 14 residues long. The CDR3, as DNA: TGTGCCAGCAGCCGGAGCGACAGGGAGGAGACCCAGTACTTC. Residues: CASSRSDREETQYF.

Ten or more counts support this clonotype. The chain carries TRBV5-1 and TRBJ1-2, with D tentatively TRBD1 (5 bases). There are 13 residues in the CDR3. Germline lookup yields CDR1 SGHRS and CDR2 YFSETQ. Deletions cut 2 bases from V and 6 bases from J, with 11 bases between. CDR3 sequence: CASSFGASDGYTF. DNA for the CDR3: TGCGCCAGCAGCTTTGGGGCTTCCGATGGCTACACCTTC.

This clonotype was picked up a small number of times. The chain recombines TRBV3-1 with TRBJ1-6; maybe TRBD1 (5 bases). The CDR3 runs 16 residues. The V end was cut by 0 bases, the J end by 9 bases, with 15 bases between. Germline V gene lookup returns CDR1 LGHDT and CDR2 YNNKEL (reference sequence). The CDR3 is CASSQEKGLNFSPLHF. CDR3 nucleotide sequence: TGTGCCAGCAGCCAAGAAAAGGGGTTGAATTTTTCACCCCTCCACTTT.

The J gene is TRBJ1-2, the V gene TRBV20-1; D ambiguous. Germline lookup yields CDR1 DFQATT and CDR2 SNEGSKA (reference sequence). Trimming cost V 0 bases and J 8 bases, with 10 bases left between them. This CDR3 contains 12 residues. CDR3 amino acids: CSARDPGGGYTF. The CDR3 DNA sequence: TGCAGTGCTAGAGATCCGGGAGGCGGCTACACCTTC.

The sample holds a few counts of this clonotype. V is TRBV7-4 and J is TRBJ2-7; TRBD2 agrees at 9 bases. Germline lookup yields CDR1 SGHVT and CDR2 SQSDAQ. The ends lost 1 base at V and 0 bases at J; junction bases unmatched: 7. The length of the CDR3 is 17 residues. CDR3 sequence (DNA): TGTGCCAGCAGCTTAGTTGTGGAGCGGGGGGACTCCTACGAGCAGTACTTC. It encodes CASSLVVERGDSYEQYF.

The chain employs TRBV25-1 and TRBJ2-6; D remains ambiguous. The germline V gene has CDR1 MGHDK and CDR2 SYGVNS. Trimming removed 1 base from V and 1 base from J, with 11 bases in between. CDR3 length equals 17 residues. The CDR3, as DNA: TGTGCCAGCAGTGAATGGACGGCGATTTCTGGGGCCAACGTCCTGACTTTC. This translates into CASSEWTAISGANVLTF.